This T cell receptor beta chain was sequenced in a study of T cells in Graves' hyperthyroidism and ophthalmopathy (dated by TCRdb to between 2018 and 2021). Context from the whole study: To identify distinguishing TCR V-J signatures, a discovery cohort of about 100 patients was used, comprising 40 to 45 with Graves' ophthalmopathy and some 57 with stable Graves' hyperthyroidism. Prospective prediction of ophthalmopathy was tested in an independent validation cohort consisting of roughly 19 hyperthyroidism patients and some 16 patients who later progressed to ophthalmopathy. The 100 or so discovery patients were divided at random into training and test sets in a 7:3 ratio. Thyroid tissue and blood T-cell repertoires from six Graves' hyperthyroidism patients were also compared in the study. After sampling, hyperthyroidism patients received methimazole starting at 30 mg daily, and ophthalmopathy patients received high-dose intravenous methylprednisolone. TCR Vbeta CDR3 sequencing of 130 to 150 peripheral blood samples (over 40 ophthalmopathy, approximately 80 hyperthyroidism and approximately 17 progressor patients) is reported in the paper.

Any patient with an uncontrolled infection, another autoimmune disease, pregnancy or lactation was excluded. Clinical symptoms, serum thyroxine and TRAb, thyroid ultrasound, and orbital computed tomography formed the basis for the diagnoses. Total RNA was extracted with Trizol reagent, and quality was checked on an Agilent 2100 Bioanalyzer. This clonotype has at least ten counts. Its cognate antigen has yet to be identified. No qualities accompany the bases; no much larger clone lies one base away. The TCR beta CDR3 regions were amplified from RNA transcripts. A first-round RT-PCR of the TCR CDR3 used the HTBI primer set with the Qiagen OneStep RT-PCR kit. Libraries were constructed in a second round of multiplex PCR, after which size selection and purification were carried out. Paired-end sequencing of the libraries was performed with 100 bp reads on an Illumina HiSeq2000. The source study handled its data this way. SOAPnuke was used to process the raw data, removing reads that contained adapters or uncalled bases, had a mean Phred below 15, or lacked an exact match to the constant primer or identifier. COPE v1.2.5 was used to merge the high-quality paired reads, and each unique nucleotide sequence was defined as a clonotype. Clonotypes were aligned to IMGT TRBV, TRBD and TRBJ reference segments using MiTCR v1.1. The analysis included only V-J combinations with a frequency above 0.0001, which together covered more than 98% of the repertoires. The TCS score was defined as the ratio of F50 (clonal expansion) to E x V (chaos), calculated using BLOSUM62-based TCRdist between CDR3 peptides within each V-J. Welch's t-statistics and random forest reduced fewer than 600 V-J features to 13, which were used in a naive Bayes classifier (R e1071). The Morisita-Horn index was used to measure how similar the thyroid and blood repertoires were. TCRdb reworked the public reads: Q25 trimming with fastp, MiXCR clone assembly, productive beta chains retained. All rows with the same CDR3 protein become a single entry with the most common DNA and genes. The V and J calls here are based on TCRdb, not the publication. The table for this sample lists 500,000 to 800,000 distinct CDR3 sequences; 45% of them were counted only once. The ten largest make up roughly 6.5% of the sample.

The paper's findings and limits, for the study overall: Most expanded thyroid clonotypes (frequency above 0.001) were also detected in blood, a finding suggesting that blood repertoires may reflect thyroid immune responses. In validation, the model predicted progression to ophthalmopathy with about 71% sensitivity and 72.22% specificity, a median of roughly seven months before onset. A 13 V-J signature model separated ophthalmopathy from stable hyperthyroidism, with over 85% sensitivity and around 84% specificity in cross-validation and 80%/75% in testing. No statistical method was used to set the sample size in advance, and investigators knew the group allocation.

This sequence was found in an adult man with Graves' disease, either hyperthyroidism or ophthalmopathy (not recorded which). The specimen sequenced was peripheral blood or thyroid tissue (not recorded which).

The nucleotides read TGTGCCAGCAGTGATCTGGGGGCAGACTATGGCTACACCTTC. The encoded protein is CASSDLGADYGYTF. This chain is built from TRBV2 and TRBJ1-2; possibly the D gene is TRBD1, per 6 matching bases. The CDR3, cysteine through phenylalanine, is 14 amino acids long. CDR3 DNA is the only sequence kept; it has 42 bases, read in frame from the first base. The germline V gene yields SNHLY for CDR1 and FYNNEI for CDR2. A distance of 11 bases separates the germline ends of V and J, which lose 3 bases and 3 bases respectively.